This paragraph covers one TCR beta chain sequence. This sample stems from a study of T cells after yellow fever vaccination. V dropped 5 bases and J dropped 8 bases, with 13 bases sitting between them. The CDR3 loop spans 13 amino acids. 5'RACE template switching generated TCR cDNA, adding a universal primer site and UMIs. TCRdb re-analysed the 5' RACE reads in MiXCR, keeping a single row per CDR3 protein. The data contain 100,000 to 150,000 distinct CDR3 sequences, roughly 8.2% of them seen just once; the ten biggest clones take up almost 40%. The receptor comes from a man in his late teens or twenties who received the YFV17D yellow fever vaccine. The specimen was CD8+ T cells sorted from PBMCs, collected on the day of the yellow fever booster vaccination. The chain has TRBV12-3 or TRBV12-4 and TRBJ2-1; D remains unclear. This chain's CDR3 is CASSRTSVYEQFF. The CDR3 DNA reads TGTGCCAGCAGTAGAACGTCGGTCTATGAGCAGTTCTTC.